These 6 T cell receptor beta chains were sequenced from one sample in a study of T cells after posttransplantation cyclophosphamide. The data were produced by immunoSEQ multiplex PCR, yet TCRdb's version contains in-frame clones alone and is incomplete. The record shows around 30,000 clones for this sample, with no singletons present. The sample comprised PBMCs. The receptor set was obtained from a woman in her sixties or seventies in good health, CMV-negative, and a related stem cell transplant donor.

This clone was recorded at least ten times. This chain connects TRBV28 to TRBJ1-5; D not certain. V shed 6 bases and J shed 7 bases, with 25 bases lying between them. This CDR3 is 17 amino acids long. Germline CDR1 reads MDHEN; CDR2 reads SYDVKM. The CDR3 reads CASSQSTWVQERQPQHF. The CDR3 DNA reads as TGTGCCAGCAGCCAGTCCACTTGGGTCCAGGAACGCCAGCCCCAGCATTTT.

The table lists this clone with a few counts. The gene calls are TRBV7-8 and TRBJ1-5; D perhaps matches TRBD1 (5 bases). V was clipped by 2 bases and J by 9 bases, with 17 bases between them. The CDR3 spans 15 residues. Per the germline V gene, CDR1 is SGHVS and CDR2 is FQNEAQ. CDR3 region: CASSLSRRVGGPQHF. CDR3 in DNA: TGTGCCAGCAGCTTAAGTAGGCGGGTCGGGGGGCCCCAGCATTTT.

CDR3 in DNA: TGCGCCAGCAGTGAGTCGGCTAGCGGGGAAAAGACCCAGTACTTC. Encoded protein: CASSESASGEKTQYF. This chain links TRBV10-1 with TRBJ2-5, with TRBD2 matching over 9 bases. The V segment lost 0 bases and the J segment 6 bases; nucleotides outside the gene matches: 5. CDR1 WNHNN and CDR2 SYGVQD come from the germline V gene (reference sequence). The CDR3 covers 15 residues.

This clone has at least ten counts. The chain joins TRBV9 to TRBJ1-5; 7 positions agree with TRBD1. CDR3 size: 14 residues. V gave up 3 bases and J gave up 3 bases; unmatched junction bases: 3. Germline CDR1 is SGDLS and CDR2 is YYNGEE. CDR3 sequence (DNA): TGTGCCAGCAGCGCACAGGGGAACAATCAGCCCCAGCATTTT. Its translation is CASSAQGNNQPQHF.

This clone has ten or more counts. The CDR3 DNA reads as TGTGCCAGCAGTTACCTCGGGACAGAAGAGACCCAGTACTTC. This sequence encodes CASSYLGTEETQYF. The chain joins TRBV6-6 to TRBJ2-5, with 7 bases aligning to TRBD1. There are 14 residues in the CDR3. Looked up from germline, CDR1 is MNHNY and CDR2 is SVGAGI (reference sequence). V shed 2 bases and J 3 bases; nucleotides not matched to a gene: 3.

The genes are TRBV11-1 and TRBJ2-3, with no clear D. There are 13 residues in the CDR3. The germline CDR1 and CDR2 sequences are SGHAT and FQDESV (reference sequence). Trimming shortened V by 3 bases and J by 4 bases, and 8 bases separated the two germline ends. CDR3: CASSFSRADTQYF. Here the CDR3 DNA reads TGTGCCAGCAGCTTCAGTAGGGCAGATACGCAGTATTTT.